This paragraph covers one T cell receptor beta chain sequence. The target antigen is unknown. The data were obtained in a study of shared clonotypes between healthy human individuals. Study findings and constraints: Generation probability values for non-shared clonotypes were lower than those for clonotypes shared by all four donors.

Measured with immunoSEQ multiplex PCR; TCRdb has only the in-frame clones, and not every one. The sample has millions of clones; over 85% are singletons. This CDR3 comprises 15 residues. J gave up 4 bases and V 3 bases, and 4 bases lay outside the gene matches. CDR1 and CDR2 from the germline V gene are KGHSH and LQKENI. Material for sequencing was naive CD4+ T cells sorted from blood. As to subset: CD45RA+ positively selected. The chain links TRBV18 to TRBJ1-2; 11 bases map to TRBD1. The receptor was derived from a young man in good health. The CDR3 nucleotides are TGTGCCAGCTCACCGGACAGGGGGCTTAGCTATGGCTACACCTTC. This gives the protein CASSPDRGLSYGYTF.